Listed here are 20 T cell receptor beta chains from one sample, sequenced in a study of blood T cell repertoires in COVID-19. Only in-frame clones appear in the TCRdb table, and some are missing; sequencing was by immunoSEQ multiplex PCR. The sample records 60,000 to 80,000 clones, 65% to 90% being singletons. Sequenced sample: peripheral blood. The receptors were sampled from a man aged 50 to 60 with acute or convalescent COVID-19.

The V gene is TRBV7-2, the J gene TRBJ2-3; 8 positions agree with TRBD2. Germline-derived CDR1 and CDR2 are SGHTA and FQGNSA. This CDR3 comprises 16 residues. V dropped 4 bases and J dropped 2; count of bases not matched to a gene: 8. In DNA, the CDR3 is TGTGCCAGCAGCTACCGTAGCGGGACAAACACAGATACGCAGTATTTT. This sequence encodes CASSYRSGTNTDTQYF.

The chain carries TRBV19 and TRBJ2-3, with D possibly TRBD1 on 6 matching bases. The CDR3 has 15 residues. V lost 10 bases to trimming and J lost 2 bases, with 19 bases between them. The germline CDR1 and CDR2 sequences are LNHDA and SQIVND (reference sequence). The CDR3 loop reads CATSSWGRTTDTQYF. CDR3 DNA sequence: TGTGCCACCTCTTCGTGGGGGCGCACCACAGATACGCAGTATTTT. Full variable domain (remainder filled in from reference TRBV19 and TRBJ2-3): DGGITQSPKYLFRKEGQNVTLSCEQNLNHDAMYWYRQDPGQGLRLIYYSQIVNDFQKGDIAEGYSVSREKKESFPLTVTSAQKNPTAFYLCATSSWGRTTDTQYFGPGTRLTVL.

This chain joins TRBV6-1 and TRBJ2-4, with D maybe TRBD1 (6 bases). The CDR3 sequence is 17 residues long. Germline V gene data show CDR1 as MNHNS and CDR2 as SASEGT. Trimming took off 0 bases at V and 0 bases at J, with 12 bases between the two ends. CDR3 protein: CASSEARTELAKNIQYF. DNA for the CDR3: TGTGCCAGCAGTGAAGCCAGGACAGAGCTAGCCAAAAACATTCAGTACTTC.

The J gene is TRBJ2-7, the V gene TRBV5-1, with 7 nucleotides matching TRBD1. From germline, CDR1 is SGHRS and CDR2 YFSETQ. Trimming at V came to 0 bases and at J to 4 bases, leaving 7 bases not matched to a gene. The CDR3 is made up of 15 amino acids. The CDR3 nucleotides are TGCGCCAGCAGCTTGGTGACAGGGTTTGAATACGAGCAGTACTTC. This encodes CASSLVTGFEYEQYF.

The chain carries TRBV6-5 and TRBJ2-7, with 11 bases aligning to TRBD1. There are 15 residues in the CDR3. V gave up 6 bases and J gave up 3 bases; unmatched junction bases: 7. CDR1 is MNHEY, CDR2 SVGAGI, per germline. The DNA of the CDR3 is TGTGCCAGCAGATTTGGACAGGGGGCTGTCTACGAGCAGTACTTC. Protein: CASRFGQGAVYEQYF.

The V gene is TRBV24-1, the J gene TRBJ2-1; 9 bases are shared with TRBD2. The ends lost 0 bases at V and 6 bases at J; junction bases unmatched: 5. Germline values: CDR1 KGHDR, CDR2 SFDVKD. The CDR3 is 16 amino acids. For the CDR3, the DNA is TGTGCCACCAGTGATTTGCGCGGGGGGGCCCCCAATGAGCAGTTCTTC. This gives the protein CATSDLRGGAPNEQFF.

V is TRBV11-2 and J is TRBJ2-1, with a possible D match to TRBD2 (5 bases). Germline loops: CDR1 SGHAT, CDR2 FQNNGV. The length of the CDR3 is 17 residues. Trimming stripped 2 bases from V and 8 bases from J, with 22 bases between. CDR3 amino acids: CASSLRVSLFPRDEQFF. The DNA for the CDR3 is TGTGCCAGCAGCTTAAGAGTCAGCCTCTTCCCGAGGGATGAGCAGTTCTTC.

Only one count was recorded for this clone. The gene calls are TRBV6-1 and TRBJ2-3; 12 bases fit TRBD2. The CDR3 has 17 residues. V lost 2 bases, J lost 2 bases, and 5 bases stayed unmatched. In germline, CDR1 is MNHNS, CDR2 SASEGT. CDR3 bases: TGTGCCAGCAGTGAAAGGGCTAGCGGGGGGGCCACAGATACGCAGTATTTT. This encodes CASSERASGGATDTQYF.

The rearrangement links TRBV6-1 to TRBJ1-5, with a possible D match to TRBD1 (6 bases). Trimming shortened V by 0 bases and J by 2 bases, and 14 bases separated the two germline ends. CDR1 is MNHNS, CDR2 SASEGT, per germline. CDR3 length: 17 amino acids. The chain's CDR3 is CASSEAWEGGGNQPQHF. CDR3 DNA sequence: TGTGCCAGCAGTGAAGCCTGGGAAGGGGGGGGCAATCAGCCCCAGCATTTT.

The V call is TRBV5-1, the J call TRBJ2-5; a possible D gene is TRBD1 (5 bases). V was pared by 1 base and J by 5 bases, with 12 bases between. CDR3 size: 14 residues. Germline-derived CDR1 and CDR2 are SGHRS and YFSETQ. The CDR3 here is CASSLSDRKETQYF. The CDR3 nucleotides are TGCGCCAGCAGCTTGAGTGACAGAAAGGAGACCCAGTACTTC.

The V call is TRBV11-2, the J call TRBJ2-1; D perhaps matches TRBD2 (6 bases). CDR3 length equals 16 residues. Trimming pared 1 base from V and 9 bases from J, leaving 19 bases between. The germline V gene encodes CDR1 SGHAT and CDR2 FQNNGV. DNA of the CDR3: TGTGCCAGCAGCTTAGTGTGGGGGGAGGAGAAAGGTGAGCAGTTCTTC. Protein product: CASSLVWGEEKGEQFF. The full variable domain, in which reference TRBV11-2 and TRBJ2-1 provide the parts outside the CDR3, is EAGVAQSPRYKIIEKRQSVAFWCNPISGHATLYWYQQILGQGPKLLIQFQNNGVVDDSQLPKDRFSAERLKGVDSTLKIQPAKLEDSAVYLCASSLVWGEEKGEQFFGPGTRLTVL.

The chain combines TRBV21-1 with TRBJ1-2; the table's D call, TRBD1, was not checked against the DNA. TRBV21-1 is deemed a pseudogene. This CDR3 has 21 amino acids. The CDR3 region is CASSFFLRGPAGTAINYGYTF. For the CDR3, the DNA is TGTGCCAGCAGCTTTTTCTTGAGGGGCCCGGCCGGGACAGCGATTAACTATGGCTACACCTTC.

V usage is TRBV7-8 and J usage is TRBJ2-7, with TRBD1 matching over 9 bases. The CDR3 totals 13 residues. The germline V gene has CDR1 SGHVS and CDR2 FQNEAQ. Trimming at V came to 5 bases and at J to 2 bases, leaving 1 base not matched to a gene. The CDR3 loop is CASSRDRAYEQYF. CDR3 nucleotide sequence: TGTGCCAGCAGCCGGGACAGGGCCTACGAGCAGTACTTC.

The chain employs TRBV15 and TRBJ2-1; D is ambiguous. The CDR3 spans 12 residues. Looked up from germline, CDR1 is LNHNV and CDR2 is YYDKDF (reference sequence). The V and J ends lost 1 base and 7 bases respectively, with 5 bases between them. The CDR3 bases are TGTGCCACCAGCAGAGTTGAGAATGAGCAGTTCTTC. This encodes CATSRVENEQFF.

The CDR3 reads CASSRTEGREGAYEQYV. The CDR3 DNA reads as TGTGCCAGTAGTAGAACCGAGGGACGGGAGGGAGCCTACGAGCAGTACGTC. The chain recombines TRBV19 with TRBJ2-7; 8 bases agree with TRBD2. The V and J ends lost 4 bases and 2 bases, in that order; junction bases with no gene match: 13. The CDR3 sequence is 17 residues long. Germline V gene data show CDR1 as LNHDA and CDR2 as SQIVND (reference sequence).

The chain combines TRBV3-1 (or the pseudogene TRBV3-2) with TRBJ1-4; D is ambiguous. Germline CDR1 is LGHDT and CDR2 is YNNKEL (reference sequence). CDR3 length equals 15 residues. V lost 0 bases to trimming and J lost 7 bases, with 12 bases between them. Written as DNA, the CDR3 is TGTGCCAGCAGCCAAGATTGGACTCTAAGTGAAAAACTGTTTTTT. Encoded protein: CASSQDWTLSEKLFF.

This clone was seen just once. The chain links TRBV6-5 to TRBJ1-6, with TRBD1 matching over 8 bases. Germline V gene data show CDR1 as MNHEY and CDR2 as SVGAGI. V lost 6 bases to trimming and J lost 8 bases; unmatched junction nucleotides: 3. The CDR3 is made up of 13 amino acids. CDR3 protein: CASRTGDDSPLHF. CDR3 nucleotide sequence: TGTGCCAGCAGGACAGGGGATGATTCACCCCTCCACTTT.

This clone showed up just once. This chain links TRBV30 with TRBJ2-5; TRBD1 matches 9 bases. Per germline, CDR1 GTSNPN and CDR2 SVGIG (reference sequence). The CDR3 has 16 amino acids. After removal of 0 bases from V and 5 bases from J, the junction contained 10 bases not matched to a gene. This chain's CDR3 is CAWSVRRGQGMETQYF. DNA for the CDR3: TGTGCCTGGAGTGTGAGGCGGGGACAGGGCATGGAGACCCAGTACTTC. The full variable domain, its missing parts supplied by reference TRBV30 and TRBJ2-5, is SQTIHQWPATLVQPVGSPLSLECTVEGTSNPNLYWYRQAAGRGLQLLFYSVGIGQISSEVPQNLSASRPQDRQFILSSKKLLLSDSGFYLCAWSVRRGQGMETQYFGPGTRLLVL.

V and J are TRBV5-6 and TRBJ1-2; TRBD1 might be the D (6 bases). Trimming stripped 5 bases from V and 5 bases from J, with 16 bases between. Germline CDR1 reads SGHDT; CDR2 reads YYEEEE. The CDR3 totals 14 residues. In DNA form, the CDR3 reads TGTGCCAGCAGGGGCCTCCGGGACATATATGGCTACACCTTC. This gives the protein CASRGLRDIYGYTF.

This clone was observed a single time. The chain combines TRBV19 with TRBJ2-1, with no clear D. V gave up 5 bases and J gave up 10 bases, with 15 bases separating them. Germline CDR1 and CDR2: LNHDA and SQIVND (reference sequence). This CDR3 contains 13 residues. DNA for the CDR3: TGTGCCAGTAGTTCTAACTTCCCGCCGGAGCAGTTCTTC. This translates into CASSSNFPPEQFF.